These 18 T cell receptor beta chains came from one sample sequenced in a study of Tregs in tolerant kidney transplant recipients (dated by TCRdb to the late 2010s). Sample time point, as interpreted from the label and publication: blood sample drawn before combined kidney and bone marrow transplant. Library preparation used the immunoSEQ multiplex PCR assay. The table was pulled from immuneACCESS by TCRdb, which kept in-frame rearrangements only. Such tables lose some clones; where checked, under half of the loss comes from unresolved V genes, and the rest has no known cause. The sample table records about 52,000 clones. Jointly, the top ten make up roughly 0.8% of the sample. Sequenced here: CD4+ T cells from blood, sampled before the transplant. Receptor source: a human donor who received a combined kidney and bone marrow transplant.

Concerning this clone: The read finishes 3 residues shy of the CDR3 end, and the germline J gene is used to complete it. The chain joins TRBV19 to TRBJ1-5, with TRBD1 as a possible D gene (6 bases). This CDR3 has 16 amino acids. Germline CDR1 LNHDA, CDR2 SQIVND (reference sequence). V lost 6 bases to trimming and J lost 1 base, with 16 bases between them. Incomplete CDR3 DNA: TGTGCCAGTAGCTTTACAGGGATTAGAAGCAATCAGCCC. It is translated as CASSFTGIRSNQP. The CDR3, in full, reads CASSFTGIRSNQPQHF.

A word on this clone: The missing CDR3 end, 3 residues past where the read stops, is filled in from the germline J gene. The chain has TRBV5-1 and TRBJ1-2, with 11 nucleotides matching TRBD1. V was clipped by 3 bases and J by 5 bases; unmatched bases: 3. CDR1 is SGHRS, CDR2 YFSETQ, per germline. CDR3 length: 14 residues. The covered CDR3 bases are TGCGCCAGCAGCTCCGGGACAGGGGGGTATGGC. Amino acids: CASSSGTGGYG. The full CDR3 is CASSSGTGGYGYTF.

Regarding this clone: The sequence runs out 3 residues before the end of the CDR3; the remainder is reconstructed from the germline J gene. The chain has TRBV7-2 and TRBJ2-5; D is tentatively TRBD1 or TRBD2 (5 bases each). The germline V gene has CDR1 SGHTA and CDR2 FQGNSA. Trimming stripped 5 bases from V and 1 base from J, with 11 bases between. The CDR3 length is 14 residues. The sequenced part of the CDR3 DNA is TGTGCCAGCAGCCCGCAGGGAGCCCAAGAGACC. As protein: CASSPQGAQET. The CDR3 in its entirety is CASSPQGAQETQYF. The whole variable domain, filled in from reference TRBV7-2 and TRBJ2-5, reads GAGVSQSPSNKVTEKGKDVELRCDPISGHTALYWYRQSLGQGLEFLIYFQGNSAPDKSGLPSDRFSAERTGGSVSTLTIQRTQQEDSAVYLCASSPQGAQETQYFGPGTRLLVL.

A note on this clone: The read is 3 residues too short to cover the CDR3 end, so that end is filled in from the germline J gene. The J gene is TRBJ2-1, the V gene TRBV29-1; a weak D match, TRBD1 (5 bases). CDR3 length equals 14 residues. Trimming removed 3 bases at V and 0 bases at J, with 9 bases between. Per the germline V gene, CDR1 is SQVTM and CDR2 is ANQGSEA. This chain's CDR3 is CSVELQGSYNEQFF. The DNA read from the CDR3 is TGCAGCGTTGAGTTGCAGGGCTCCTACAATGAG.

Worth noting for this clone: With the read ending 3 residues before the CDR3 end, the germline J gene is used to fill in that end. V usage is TRBV7-2 and J usage is TRBJ2-3; D gene ambiguous. Germline assignment: CDR1 SGHTA and CDR2 FQGNSA. This CDR3 contains 15 residues. V was pared by 0 bases and J by 3 bases, with 10 bases between. Incomplete CDR3 DNA: TGTGCCAGCAGCTTAGCGCATGCGTTAACAGATACG. Translation: CASSLAHALTDT. The CDR3 in full is CASSLAHALTDTQYF.

Comments on this clone: The sequenced fragment ends 3 residues before the CDR3 boundary, so the rest is inferred from the germline J gene. The chain uses TRBV20-1 and TRBJ2-5; 9 nucleotides align to TRBD2. Germline V lookup: CDR1 DFQATT, CDR2 SNEGSKA (reference sequence). This CDR3 region has 14 residues. Germline trimming cut 2 bases from V and 1 base from J; bases unmatched to any gene: 2. CDR3 protein: CSARLAGIQETQYF. The covered CDR3 bases are TGCAGTGCTAGACTAGCGGGAATCCAAGAGACC.

With regard to this clone: Read coverage stops 3 residues before the CDR3 terminus; the germline J gene supplies the remainder. The genes are TRBV11-2 and TRBJ2-5, with D possibly TRBD1 on 6 matching bases. CDR1 is SGHAT and CDR2 is FQNNGV in the germline V gene. V lost 3 bases and J 5 bases, leaving 16 bases between the germline ends. The CDR3 is 15 amino acids. The CDR3 here is CASSFRWQGMETQYF. Incomplete CDR3 DNA: TGTGCCAGCAGCTTTCGTTGGCAGGGGATGGAGACC.

Details on this clone: Coverage ceases 3 residues before the CDR3 finishes, and the germline J gene fills in the end. This rearrangement joins TRBV6-2 or TRBV6-3 to TRBJ1-3; D not resolved. V lost 6 bases to trimming and J lost 0 bases, with 12 bases between them. Germline V gives CDR1 MNHEY, CDR2 SVGEGT. The CDR3 extends over 15 amino acids. The CDR3 sequence: CASSRQALSGNTIYF. The sequenced part of the CDR3 DNA is TGTGCCAGCAGCCGCCAGGCTCTCTCTGGAAACACC.

As regards this clone: With the read ending 3 residues before the CDR3 end, the germline J gene is used to fill in that end. The chain uses TRBV18 and TRBJ2-6; D might be TRBD2 (6 bases). The CDR3 extends over 16 amino acids. Germline V gene data show CDR1 as KGHSH and CDR2 as LQKENI. Trimming removed 2 bases at V and 0 bases at J, with 8 bases between. CDR3 region: CASSPGGLSGANVLTF. The sequenced part of the CDR3 DNA is TGTGCCAGCTCACCAGGGGGACTCTCTGGGGCCAACGTC.

The CDR3: CASSLGRSSGNTIYF. Incomplete CDR3 DNA: TGTGCCAGCAGCTTAGGCAGGAGCTCTGGAAACACC. This rearrangement joins TRBV7-2 to TRBJ1-3, with D unclear. The CDR3 end falls 3 residues outside the read, so it is completed with the germline J gene. The CDR3 length is 15 residues. Germline CDR1 SGHTA, CDR2 FQGNSA. Trimming removed 1 base from V and 0 bases from J, with 7 bases in between.

Worth noting for this clone: The DNA ends 3 residues before the CDR3 does, and the rest of the CDR3 is filled in from the germline J gene. V is TRBV30 and J is TRBJ1-2, with D perhaps TRBD1 (5 bases). This CDR3 has 14 amino acids. The germline V gene has CDR1 GTSNPN and CDR2 SVGIG (reference sequence). The covered CDR3 bases are TGTGCCTGGAGTGTAATGCAGGGATTAAACGGC. Translation: CAWSVMQGLNG. The full CDR3 protein is CAWSVMQGLNGYTF.

Concerning this clone itself: The sequenced fragment ends 3 residues before the CDR3 boundary, so the rest is inferred from the germline J gene. The genes are TRBV5-1 and TRBJ2-2, with a tentative D call TRBD1 (5 bases). The CDR3 is made up of 14 amino acids. CDR1 and CDR2 from the germline V gene are SGHRS and YFSETQ. V lost 6 bases and J lost 6, with 15 bases in between. CDR3 region: CASIGRVGAGELFF. The covered CDR3 bases are TGCGCCAGCATTGGCAGGGTTGGCGCCGGGGAG.

The DNA read from the CDR3 is TGTGCCAGCAGCTTAGGCAGGGACTACGAG. It is translated as CASSLGRDYE. The full CDR3 protein reads CASSLGRDYEQYF. The chain joins TRBV7-2 to TRBJ2-7, with TRBD1 as a possible D gene (5 bases). The missing CDR3 end, 3 residues past where the read stops, is filled in from the germline J gene. CDR1 SGHTA and CDR2 FQGNSA come from the germline V gene. This CDR3 contains 13 residues. V lost 1 base, J lost 3 bases, and 7 bases lay in between.

Note on this clone: The missing CDR3 end, 3 residues past where the read stops, is filled in from the germline J gene. J is TRBJ1-2 and V is TRBV18, with D perhaps matching TRBD1 (6 bases). Germline CDR1 reads KGHSH; CDR2 reads LQKENI. This CDR3 comprises 15 residues. V was shortened by 3 bases and J by 6 bases, with 17 bases between the two germline ends. The CDR3 here is CASSPNQQGSDGYTF. Incomplete CDR3 DNA: TGTGCCAGCTCACCGAACCAACAGGGTTCGGATGGC. Supplemented by reference TRBV18 and TRBJ1-2, the full variable domain reads NAGVMQNPRHLVRRRGQEARLRCSPMKGHSHVYWYRQLPEEGLKFMVYLQKENIIDESGMPKERFSAEFPKEGPSILRIQQVVRGDSAAYFCASSPNQQGSDGYTFGSGTRLTVV.

Concerning this clone itself: Coverage ceases 3 residues before the CDR3 finishes, and the germline J gene fills in the end. This rearrangement joins TRBV20-1 to TRBJ2-3, with TRBD2 matching 10 bases. Per the germline V gene, CDR1 is DFQATT and CDR2 is SNEGSKA (reference sequence). Losses at the gene ends were 1 base for V and 2 bases for J; bases not matched to a gene: 6. The CDR3 extends over 16 amino acids. CDR3: CSARVWTSGNTDTQYF. The covered CDR3 bases are TGCAGTGCTAGAGTTTGGACTAGCGGAAACACAGATACG.

In the case of this clone: Read sequence stops 3 residues before the CDR3 end, and the germline J gene provides the missing end. This chain connects TRBV5-1 to TRBJ1-6; 8 nucleotides agree with TRBD1. The CDR3 has 16 residues. The germline V gene encodes CDR1 SGHRS and CDR2 YFSETQ. The J segment lost 5 bases and the V segment lost 4 bases, leaving 8 bases of the junction unmatched. The sequenced CDR3 bases are TGCGCCAGCAGCCCGAGAGGGACAGGCAATAATTCACCC. Its translation: CASSPRGTGNNSP. From start to end, the CDR3 is CASSPRGTGNNSPLHF.

Details on this clone: Coverage ceases 3 residues before the CDR3 finishes, and the germline J gene fills in the end. The genes are TRBV2 and TRBJ2-7; 9 bases map to TRBD1. The CDR3 is 13 amino acids. Germline CDR1 SNHLY, CDR2 FYNNEI. The V and J ends lost 7 bases and 0 bases, in that order; junction bases with no gene match: 1. The CDR3 DNA, read in part, is TGTGCCAGCACGGGACAGGGCTCCTACGAG. Protein sequence: CASTGQGSYE. The full CDR3 is CASTGQGSYEQYF. Filled out from reference TRBV2 and TRBJ2-7, the complete variable domain reads EPEVTQTPSHQVTQMGQEVILRCVPISNHLYFYWYRQILGQKVEFLVSFYNNEISEKSEIFDDQFSVERPDGSNFTLKIRSTKLEDSAMYFCASTGQGSYEQYFGPGTRLTVT.

The sequenced part of the CDR3 DNA is TGTGCCAGCAGCTTAACCCGACTAGCGGGAGAGGGGAAGCATGAG. Protein: CASSLTRLAGEGKHE. The full CDR3 protein is CASSLTRLAGEGKHEQFF. This chain uses TRBV7-3 with TRBJ2-1; 12 bases map to TRBD2. With the read ending 3 residues before the CDR3 end, the germline J gene is used to fill in that end. J gave up 8 bases and V 0 bases, and 11 bases lay outside the gene matches. The CDR3 has 18 amino acids. Germline V gives CDR1 SGHTA, CDR2 FQGTGA.